Listed here are 2 T cell receptor beta chains from one sample, sequenced in a study of blood T cell repertoires in COVID-19. Produced via immunoSEQ multiplex PCR; TCRdb's table is partial and in-frame only. This table has fewer than 450,000 clones, 88% appearing once. The sequencing sample was made of peripheral blood. The receptors come from a woman aged 70-85 years with COVID-19, enrolled during active disease.

The count of this clone is one. This rearrangement joins TRBV13 to TRBJ2-5; tentative D call: TRBD2 (7 bases). Germline V gene sequence: CDR1 PRHDT, CDR2 FYEKMQ (reference sequence). This CDR3 is 18 amino acids long. The V gene lost 5 bases and the J gene lost 1 base, with 23 bases spanning the gap. The CDR3 is CASSARGRGGSTQETQYF. The CDR3 DNA reads as TGTGCCAGCAGCGCCCGAGGAAGGGGGGGGTCCACCCAAGAGACCCAGTACTTC.

This chain uses TRBV5-6 with TRBJ1-2, with D hard to call. CDR3 length: 14 amino acids. V was pared by 0 bases and J by 4 bases, with 10 bases between. Germline V gives CDR1 SGHDT, CDR2 YYEEEE. The CDR3 is CASSLGSLPYGYTF. In nucleotides, the CDR3 is TGTGCCAGCAGCTTGGGTAGCCTACCCTATGGCTACACCTTC.